This record looks at one T cell receptor beta chain sequence and its context. Its antigen is currently unknown. The sample is drawn from a study of CD8+ T cells in alopecia areata. The sequencing template was cDNA reverse transcribed from extracted RNA. Sequenced by immunoSEQ multiplex PCR; TCRdb stores in-frame clones only, minus some. The table shows about 290,000 clones, with roughly 64% occurring only once. Overall study findings and caveats: Within the top 100, expanded CD8+ clones significantly decreased with tofacitinib, as did scalp clonality.

Treatment meaning: oral pan-JAK inhibitor, 5-10 mg twice daily. Researchers picked out CD4+ and CD8+ T cells from PBMCs by sorting. This sequence originates from a human donor with alopecia areata. The sequencing here drew on CD4+ T cells sorted from blood, taken at week 24, from a patient treated with tofacitinib.

CDR3 amino acids: CASSLEEKLFF. CDR3 nucleotide sequence: TGCGCCAGCAGCTTAGAAGAAAAACTGTTTTTT. The rearrangement uses TRBV5-1 and TRBJ1-4; D unresolved. CDR1 and CDR2 (germline): SGHRS, YFSETQ. The CDR3 is 11 residues long. V shed 2 bases and J shed 8 bases, with 4 bases lying between them. Looking up the rest from reference TRBV5-1 and TRBJ1-4 gives the full variable domain: KAGVTQTPRYLIKTRGQQVTLSCSPISGHRSVSWYQQTPGQGLQFLFEYFSETQRNKGNFPGRFSGRQFSNSRSEMNVSTLELGDSALYLCASSLEEKLFFGSGTQLSVL.